The 9 T cell receptor beta chains in this list originate from one sample, sequenced in a study of T-cell reconstitution after alpha-beta-depleted transplantation in children. Unique molecular identifiers were used to barcode this TCRbeta library. Each CDR3 protein is one row after TCRdb ran MiXCR on the PCR reads. The table records about 980,000 distinct CDR3 sequences, less than 30% of them present only once. The sample in question was PBMCs, mostly from graft donor cells, obtained 360 days after TCRalphabeta/CD19-depleted stem cell transplant. These receptors were obtained from a boy younger than two who had a stem cell transplant for SCID, so the T cells may come from the graft donor.

The chain is built from TRBV5-1 and TRBJ2-5, with 7 nucleotides matching TRBD1. This CDR3 comprises 14 residues. Trimming at V came to 5 bases and at J to 4 bases, leaving 8 bases not matched to a gene. Per the germline V gene, CDR1 is SGHRS and CDR2 is YFSETQ. CDR3 amino acids: CASSSTGVTETQYF. In nucleotides, the CDR3 is TGCGCCAGCAGTTCAACAGGGGTGACAGAGACCCAGTACTTC.

This clonotype was counted a few times. V and J are TRBV15 and TRBJ1-1; D unclear. CDR3 length: 15 residues. The germline gives CDR1 LNHNV, CDR2 YYDKDF (reference sequence). V gave up 5 bases and J gave up 4 bases, with 17 bases separating them. CDR3 nucleotide sequence: TGTGCCACCAGCCGAGCACCGGGGATGGGCACTGAAGCTTTCTTT. Protein: CATSRAPGMGTEAFF.

This clonotype was seen a handful of times. The rearrangement links TRBV5-1 to TRBJ2-3; D unresolved. Germline CDR1 SGHRS, CDR2 YFSETQ. CDR3 length: 13 amino acids. Between the trimmed V and J ends, which lost 4 bases and 5 bases, there was a span of 11 bases. CDR3: CASSDEWGDTQYF. The DNA for the CDR3 is TGCGCCAGCAGCGATGAGTGGGGAGATACGCAGTATTTT.

This clonotype was counted only a few times. The CDR3 region has the DNA TGTGCCAGCAGTGAAGACGTAGGACAGTCTTCCTACAATGAGCAGTTCTTC. Its translation is CASSEDVGQSSYNEQFF. The chain recombines TRBV6-1 with TRBJ2-1; D possibly corresponds to TRBD1 (6 bases). Germline V lookup: CDR1 MNHNS, CDR2 SASEGT. V dropped 1 base and J dropped 1 base, with 14 bases sitting between them. CDR3 length: 17 amino acids.

A few counts support this clonotype. J is TRBJ1-2 and V is TRBV4-3; D remains ambiguous. Trimming shortened V by 0 bases and J by 7 bases, and 9 bases separated the two germline ends. This CDR3 has 13 amino acids. The germline CDR1 and CDR2 sequences are LGHNA and YSLEER. CDR3 region: CASSQEWLGGYTF. The CDR3 DNA follows: TGCGCCAGCAGCCAAGAGTGGTTGGGTGGCTACACCTTC.

The CDR3 DNA reads as TGTGCCACAAGTAACGGGACAGCGTTTTACAATGAGCAGTTCTTC. Translated, it gives CATSNGTAFYNEQFF. The chain recombines TRBV24-1 with TRBJ2-1, with 7 bases lining up with TRBD1. V dropped 10 bases and J dropped 4; count of bases not matched to a gene: 12. The length of the CDR3 is 15 residues. Germline V CDR1 and CDR2: KGHDR, SFDVKD.

The chain couples TRBV10-3 to TRBJ2-1; no firm D call. V was pared by 0 bases and J by 3 bases, with 12 bases between. Germline V gene data show CDR1 as ENHRY and CDR2 as SYGVKD. This CDR3 is 16 amino acids long. The CDR3 loop is CAISESRVIGYNEQFF. In DNA, the CDR3 is TGTGCCATCAGTGAGTCTAGGGTAATAGGCTACAATGAGCAGTTCTTC.

This clonotype was observed many times. The chain joins TRBV5-1 to TRBJ2-7; perhaps TRBD1 as D (7 bases). The CDR3 is 14 residues long. The V end was cut by 3 bases, the J end by 2 bases, with 12 bases between. CDR1 is SGHRS and CDR2 is YFSETQ in the germline V gene. This CDR3 reads CASSWGDSTYEQYF. The CDR3 nucleotides read TGCGCCAGCAGCTGGGGGGACAGTACCTACGAGCAGTACTTC.

The chain has TRBV12-3 or TRBV12-4 and TRBJ2-7; weak D call: TRBD1 (8 bases). Trimming pared 5 bases from V and 0 bases from J, leaving 20 bases between. This CDR3 is built from 17 residues. CDR3 coding DNA: TGTGCCAGCAGTCGACCTCAACAGGGGGGGAACTCCTACGAGCAGTACTTC. Translated, it gives CASSRPQQGGNSYEQYF.